What follows describes a single T cell receptor beta chain. Antigen: not known. These data originate in a study of vaccination and CD4 T cells after COVID-19. Between the trimmed V and J ends, which lost 1 base and 3 bases, there was a span of 10 bases. This CDR3 comprises 15 residues. The Oncomine TCR Beta short-read assay generated sequence data from the DNA of cultured CD4+ T cells. One entry per CDR3 protein, called by TCRdb with MiXCR from the PCR reads. The sample has over 4,500 distinct CDR3 sequences, 46% seen once. This sample's treatment: roughly 10-day PBMC culture with coronavirus spike peptide pools or control peptides (ViraFEST assay).

The chain links TRBV5-3 to TRBJ2-2; D is perhaps TRBD1 (5 bases). TRBV5-3 has ORF status, its function being uncertain. This clonotype originated in a human donor who had recovered from COVID-19. The sequencing input was CD4+ T cells from blood, cultured in vitro. CDR3 sequence: CARSLRGRYTGELFF. The CDR3 nucleotides read TGTGCCAGAAGCTTGAGGGGAAGGTACACCGGGGAGCTGTTTTTT.